This paragraph covers one TCR beta chain sequence. This sample is drawn from a study of PD-L1 blockade in urothelial cancer. Whole-study context: Most patients, about nine tenths of the roughly 30, were males with bladder-origin cancer. Analyses were performed on blood at 3 weeks after treatment start (the second dose) and at 6 weeks. T cell content in blood samples showed a median of about 140,000.

Assay: immunoSEQ multiplex PCR; the TCRdb copy retains only in-frame clones and omits some. The data contain tens of thousands of clones, about 85% of them singletons. With V trimmed by 2 bases and J by 2 bases, 3 bases remained unmatched. The CDR3 covers 15 residues. Germline-derived CDR1 and CDR2 are SGHRS and YFSETQ. The TCR originated in a man between 60 and 75 years old with urothelial cancer. This material consisted of PBMCs, taken around atezolizumab (anti-PD-L1) treatment. The chain couples TRBV5-1 to TRBJ2-2, with TRBD2 matching 7 bases. The CDR3 nucleotides read TGCGCCAGCAGCTTAGGGACTACCAACACCGGGGAGCTGTTTTTT. Its translation: CASSLGTTNTGELFF.